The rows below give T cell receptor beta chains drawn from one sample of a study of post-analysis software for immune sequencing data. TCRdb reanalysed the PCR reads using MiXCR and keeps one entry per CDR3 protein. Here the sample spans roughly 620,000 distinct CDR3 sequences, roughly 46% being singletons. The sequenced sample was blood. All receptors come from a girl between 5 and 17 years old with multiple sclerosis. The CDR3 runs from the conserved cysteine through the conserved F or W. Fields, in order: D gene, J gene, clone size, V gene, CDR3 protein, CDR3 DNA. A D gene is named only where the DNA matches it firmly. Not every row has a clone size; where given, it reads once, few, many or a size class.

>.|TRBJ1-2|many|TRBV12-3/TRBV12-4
CASSFQGNYGYTF
TGTGCCAGCAGTTTTCAGGGGAACTATGGCTACACCTTC
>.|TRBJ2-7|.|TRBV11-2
CASRKPGVGTTYEQYF
TGTGCCAGCAGAAAACCAGGGGTAGGGACGACCTACGAGCAGTACTTC
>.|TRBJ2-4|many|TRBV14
CASSQWGDIQYF
TGTGCCAGCAGCCAGTGGGGGGACATTCAGTACTTC
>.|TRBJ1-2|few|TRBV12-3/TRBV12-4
CASSPGRGGYTF
TGTGCCAGCAGTCCCGGCAGGGGAGGCTACACCTTC
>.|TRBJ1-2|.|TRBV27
CASSPSVNYGYTF
TGTGCCAGCTCCCCCTCGGTTAACTATGGCTACACCTTC
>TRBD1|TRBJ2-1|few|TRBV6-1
CASRGQELGDEQFF
TGTGCCAGCAGGGGACAGGAATTGGGTGATGAGCAGTTCTTC
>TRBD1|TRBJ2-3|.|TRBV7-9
CASGTGTGSTDTQYF
TGTGCCAGCGGAACCGGGACAGGGTCAACCGATACGCAGTATTTT
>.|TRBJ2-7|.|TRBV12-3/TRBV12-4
CASSGQLEQYF
TGTGCCAGCAGTGGACAGCTCGAGCAGTACTTC
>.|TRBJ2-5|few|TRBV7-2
CASSPRRYQETQYF
TGTGCCAGCAGCCCCCGGAGGTACCAAGAGACCCAGTACTTC
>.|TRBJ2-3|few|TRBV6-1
CASTGGGDSTDTQYF
TGTGCCAGCACCGGAGGTGGGGATAGCACAGATACGCAGTATTTT
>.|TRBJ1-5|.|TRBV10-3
CAISGNQGSNQPQHF
TGTGCCATCAGTGGCAACCAGGGAAGCAATCAGCCCCAGCATTTT
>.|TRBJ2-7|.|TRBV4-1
CASSQTATGSSYEQYF
TGCGCCAGCAGCCAGACTGCGACGGGAAGCTCCTACGAGCAGTACTTC
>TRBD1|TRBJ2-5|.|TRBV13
CASNNRGQETQYF
TGTGCCAGCAACAACAGGGGGCAGGAGACCCAGTACTTC
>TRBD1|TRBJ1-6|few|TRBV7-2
CASSLGTGFNSPLHF
TGTGCCAGCAGCTTGGGGACAGGGTTTAATTCACCCCTCCACTTT
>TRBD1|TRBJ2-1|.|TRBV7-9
CASSWTGGSYNEQFF
TGTGCCAGCAGCTGGACAGGGGGCTCCTACAATGAGCAGTTCTTC
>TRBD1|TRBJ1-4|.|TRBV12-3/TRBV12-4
CASSFRIGQGDEKLFF
TGTGCCAGCAGTTTTCGCATAGGACAGGGGGATGAAAAACTGTTTTTT
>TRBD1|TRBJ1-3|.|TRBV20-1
CSARDLAGGTSGNTRYF
TGCAGTGCTAGAGATCTCGCAGGGGGGACCTCTGGAAACACCAGATATTTT
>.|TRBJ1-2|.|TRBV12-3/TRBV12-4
CASSPSAGAFYGYTF
TGTGCCAGCAGCCCAAGTGCCGGGGCCTTCTATGGCTACACCTTC
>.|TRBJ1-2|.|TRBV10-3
CAISEEGAGYTF
TGTGCCATCAGTGAGGAGGGTGCTGGCTACACCTTC
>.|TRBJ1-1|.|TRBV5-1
CASSLFAENTEAFF
TGCGCCAGCAGCTTGTTTGCGGAGAACACTGAAGCTTTCTTT
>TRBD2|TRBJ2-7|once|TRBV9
CASSPAGTSGRQYF
TGTGCCAGCAGCCCAGCCGGGACTAGCGGGAGGCAGTACTTC
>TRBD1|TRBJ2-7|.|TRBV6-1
CASNSLNFGQVYEQYF
TGTGCCAGCAATAGCCTTAACTTTGGACAGGTATACGAGCAGTACTTC
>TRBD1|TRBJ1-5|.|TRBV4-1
CASSQGYGTGDQPQHF
TGCGCCAGCAGCCAAGGGTATGGGACAGGGGATCAGCCCCAGCATTTT
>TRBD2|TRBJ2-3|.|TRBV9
CASSVGSSGLGHTDTQYF
TGTGCCAGCAGCGTGGGGTCTAGCGGGTTAGGACACACAGATACGCAGTATTTT
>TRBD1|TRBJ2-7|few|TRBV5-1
CASSLALGTVPDEQYF
TGCGCCAGCAGCTTGGCCTTGGGGACAGTCCCAGACGAGCAGTACTTC
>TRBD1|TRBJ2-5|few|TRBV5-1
CASSLGRGGPETQYF
TGCGCCAGCAGCTTGGGGAGAGGGGGCCCAGAGACCCAGTACTTC